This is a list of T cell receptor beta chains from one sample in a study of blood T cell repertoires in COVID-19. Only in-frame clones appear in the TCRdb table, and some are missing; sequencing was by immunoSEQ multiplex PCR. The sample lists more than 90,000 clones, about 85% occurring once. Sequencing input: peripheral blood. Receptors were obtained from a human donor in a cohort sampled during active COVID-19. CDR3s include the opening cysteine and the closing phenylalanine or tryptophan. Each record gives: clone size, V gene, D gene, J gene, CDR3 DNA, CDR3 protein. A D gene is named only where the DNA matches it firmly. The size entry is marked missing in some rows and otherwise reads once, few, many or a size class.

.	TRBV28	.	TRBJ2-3	TGTGCCAGCAGTTTACCAGGACTTAGCACAGATACGCAGTATTTT	CASSLPGLSTDTQYF
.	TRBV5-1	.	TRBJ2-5	TGCGCCAGCAAAACGGGCAGGGGAGTAGGGGAGACCCAGTACTTC	CASKTGRGVGETQYF
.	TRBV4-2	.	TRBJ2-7	TGTGCCAGCAGCCAAGGGATAGGGGGGGCAAGCTCCTACGAGCAGTACTTC	CASSQGIGGASSYEQYF
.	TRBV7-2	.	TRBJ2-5	TGTGCCAGCAGCCTACAGCCGGGAGAGGAGACCCAGTACTTC	CASSLQPGEETQYF
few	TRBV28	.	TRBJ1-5	TGTGCCAGCAGCTCCCCGGGGGGTGGCAATCAGCCCCAGCATTTT	CASSSPGGGNQPQHF
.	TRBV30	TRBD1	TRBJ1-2	TGTGCCTGGAGTGGGGACAGCGTTAACTATGGCTACACCTTC	CAWSGDSVNYGYTF
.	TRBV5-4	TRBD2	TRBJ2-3	TGTGCCAGCAGCCCTAGCGGCCTTGCAGATACGCAGTATTTT	CASSPSGLADTQYF
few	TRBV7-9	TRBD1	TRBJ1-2	TGTGCCAGCAGCTTAGACAGGGGGCCTAACTATGGCTACACCTTC	CASSLDRGPNYGYTF
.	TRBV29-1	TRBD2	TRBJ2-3	TGCAGCGTTGCGGGGGTCCTAGCGGGTGGCACAGATACGCAGTATTTT	CSVAGVLAGGTDTQYF
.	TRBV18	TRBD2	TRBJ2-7	TGTGCCAGCTCACCACCGAGCGGTTCTAGCGGGGGTGGCGAGCAGTACTTC	CASSPPSGSSGGGEQYF
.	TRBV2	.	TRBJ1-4	TGTGCCAGCAGTGCTACAGGGCGGGCTGAAAAACTGTTTTTT	CASSATGRAEKLFF
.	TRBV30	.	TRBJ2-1	TGTGCCTGGAGGGAGTACAATGAGCAGTTCTTC	CAWREYNEQFF
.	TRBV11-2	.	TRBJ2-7	TGTGCCAGCAGCTTAGAGAGACAGCCATACTCCTACGAGCAGTACTTC	CASSLERQPYSYEQYF
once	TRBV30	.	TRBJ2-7	TGTGCCTGGAGTTCTGTTATCTACGAGCAGTACTTC	CAWSSVIYEQYF
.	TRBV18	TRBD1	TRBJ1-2	TGTGCCAGCTCACGGACAGGGCAAAGTGGCTACACCTTC	CASSRTGQSGYTF
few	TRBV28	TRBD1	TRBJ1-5	TGTGCCAGCAGTCCGCAGACAGGGGTTTATCAGCCCCAGCATTTT	CASSPQTGVYQPQHF
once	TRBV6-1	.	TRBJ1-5	TGTGCCAGCAGTGAAATGGCAGGCAATCAGCCCCAGCATTTT	CASSEMAGNQPQHF
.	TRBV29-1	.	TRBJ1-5	TGCAGCGTTTGGACAGATAGCAATCAGCCCCAGCATTTT	CSVWTDSNQPQHF
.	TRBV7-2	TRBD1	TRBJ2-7	TGTGCCAGCAGCTTCGGGACAGGGATCGAGCAGTACTTC	CASSFGTGIEQYF
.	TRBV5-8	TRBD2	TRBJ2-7	TGTGCCAGCAGCTTGGCCGTGCTAGCGGGGTTGGGCCACGAGCAGTACTTC	CASSLAVLAGLGHEQYF
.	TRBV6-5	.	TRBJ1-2	TGTGCCAGCAGTTACTCGGTTTCGGAGAGTGGCTACACCTTC	CASSYSVSESGYTF
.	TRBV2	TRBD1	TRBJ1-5	TGTGCCAGCGGGGGCTCCGGACAGGCTTATCAGCCCCAGCATTTT	CASGGSGQAYQPQHF
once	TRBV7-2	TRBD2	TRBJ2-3	TGTGCCAGCAGCTTACAAAGCGGGAGGGCAACAGATACGCAGTATTTT	CASSLQSGRATDTQYF
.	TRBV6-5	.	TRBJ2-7	TGTGCCAGCAGCCCCCGACAAATCCACGAGCAGTACTTC	CASSPRQIHEQYF
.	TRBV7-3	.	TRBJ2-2	TGTGCCAGCAGCTTAGAGCCGAACACCGGGGAGCTGTTTTTT	CASSLEPNTGELFF
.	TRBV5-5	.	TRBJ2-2	TGTGCCAGCAGCTTGGCGAGTTCGTCTAACACCGGGGAGCTGTTTTTT	CASSLASSSNTGELFF
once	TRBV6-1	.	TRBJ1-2	TGTGCCAGCAGTGAAGCGGGGAGGGGGAATGGCTACACCTTC	CASSEAGRGNGYTF
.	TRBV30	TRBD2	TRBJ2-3	TGTGCCTGGAGCCCCGGGACTAGCGGGTGGGCGGGCACAGATACGCAGTATTTT	CAWSPGTSGWAGTDTQYF
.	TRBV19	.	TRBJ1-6	TGTGCCAGTAGCCTCCGGGACTCTAATTCACCCCTCCACTTT	CASSLRDSNSPLHF
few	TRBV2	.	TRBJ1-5	TGTGCCAGCAGAGCCTCAGTCAGCGGCAATCAGCCCCAGCATTTT	CASRASVSGNQPQHF
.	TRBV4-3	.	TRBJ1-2	TGCGCCAGCCGACCGGGACAATTCGCGGGCTACACCTTC	CASRPGQFAGYTF
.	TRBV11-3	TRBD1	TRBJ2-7	TGTGCCAGCAGCCAGGAGGGCAGGGGGCTGAACGAGCAGTACTTC	CASSQEGRGLNEQYF
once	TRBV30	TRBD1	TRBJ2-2	TGTGCCTGGAGCGGACAGGGGGCCATCGGGGAGCTGTTTTTT	CAWSGQGAIGELFF
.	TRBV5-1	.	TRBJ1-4	TGCGCCAGCAGCACAGAACCGGGACACGTTAATGAAAAACTGTTTTTT	CASSTEPGHVNEKLFF
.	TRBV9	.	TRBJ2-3	TGTGCCAGCAGCTATCTTTGGAGGGGACAGTCAGATACGCAGTATTTT	CASSYLWRGQSDTQYF
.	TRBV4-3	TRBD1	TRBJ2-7	TGCGCCAGCAGCCAAGATCCTGCAGGGGGCTACGGTTCTGAGCAGTACTTC	CASSQDPAGGYGSEQYF
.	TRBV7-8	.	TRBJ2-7	TGTGCCAGCAGCTCAGACGGGAGCTACGAGCAGTACTTC	CASSSDGSYEQYF
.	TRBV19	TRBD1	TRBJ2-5	TGTGCCAGTAGTGCCAACAGGGGGCGAGAGACCCAGTACTTC	CASSANRGRETQYF
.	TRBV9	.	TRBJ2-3	TGTGCCAGCAGCGTAGCGGGGAGCACAGATACGCAGTATTTT	CASSVAGSTDTQYF
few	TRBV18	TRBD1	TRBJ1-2	TGTGCCAGCTCACCGGGACAGGACTTCTATGGCTACACCTTC	CASSPGQDFYGYTF